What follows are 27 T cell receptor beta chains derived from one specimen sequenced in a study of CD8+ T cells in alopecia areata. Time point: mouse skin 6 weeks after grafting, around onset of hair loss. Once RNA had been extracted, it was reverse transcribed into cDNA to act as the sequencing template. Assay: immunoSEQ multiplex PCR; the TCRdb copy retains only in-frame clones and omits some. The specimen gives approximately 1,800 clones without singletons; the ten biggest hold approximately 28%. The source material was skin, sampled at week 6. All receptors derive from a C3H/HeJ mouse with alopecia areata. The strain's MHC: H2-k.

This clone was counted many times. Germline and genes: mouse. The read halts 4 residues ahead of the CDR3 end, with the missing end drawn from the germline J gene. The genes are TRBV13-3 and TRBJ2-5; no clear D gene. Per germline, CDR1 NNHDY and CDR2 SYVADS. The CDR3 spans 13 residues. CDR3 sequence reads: CASSGDKVDTQYF. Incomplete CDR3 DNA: TGTGCCAGCAGTGGAGACAAGGTTGAC. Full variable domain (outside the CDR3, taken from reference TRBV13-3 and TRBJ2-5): EAAVTQSPRSKVAVTGGKVTLSCHQTNNHDYMYWYRQDTGHGLRLIHYSYVADSTEKGDIPDGYKASRPSQENFSLILELASLSQTAVYFCASSGDKVDTQYFGPGTRLLVL.

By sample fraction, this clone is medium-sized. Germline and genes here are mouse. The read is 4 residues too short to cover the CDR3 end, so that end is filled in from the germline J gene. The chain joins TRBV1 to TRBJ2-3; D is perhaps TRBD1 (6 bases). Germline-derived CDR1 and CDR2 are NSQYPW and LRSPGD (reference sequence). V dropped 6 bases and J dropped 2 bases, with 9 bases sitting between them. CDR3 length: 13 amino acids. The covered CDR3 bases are TGCACCTGCAGCACAGGGTTTGCAGAA. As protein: CTCSTGFAE. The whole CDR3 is CTCSTGFAETLYF.

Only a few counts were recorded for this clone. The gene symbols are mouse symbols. The covered CDR3 bases are TGTGCCAGCAGCCAAGCCTCAGGGAAGGGATATGCT. This translates into CASSQASGKGYA. The whole CDR3 reads CASSQASGKGYAEQFF. The rearrangement uses TRBV5 and TRBJ2-1; weak D call: TRBD1 (5 bases). The read finishes 4 residues shy of the CDR3 end, and the germline J gene is used to complete it. V shed 1 base and J shed 4 bases, with 14 bases lying between them. CDR1 and CDR2 from the germline V gene are LGHNA and YNLKQL (reference sequence). This CDR3 has 16 residues.

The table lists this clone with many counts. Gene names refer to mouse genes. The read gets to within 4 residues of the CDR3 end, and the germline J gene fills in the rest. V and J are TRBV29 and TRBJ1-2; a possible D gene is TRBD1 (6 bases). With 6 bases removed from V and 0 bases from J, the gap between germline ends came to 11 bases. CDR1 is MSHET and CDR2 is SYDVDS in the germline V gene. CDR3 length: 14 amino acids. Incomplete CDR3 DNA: TGTGCTAGCAGCCGGGACACCTCAAACTCC. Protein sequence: CASSRDTSNS. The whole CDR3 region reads CASSRDTSNSDYTF.

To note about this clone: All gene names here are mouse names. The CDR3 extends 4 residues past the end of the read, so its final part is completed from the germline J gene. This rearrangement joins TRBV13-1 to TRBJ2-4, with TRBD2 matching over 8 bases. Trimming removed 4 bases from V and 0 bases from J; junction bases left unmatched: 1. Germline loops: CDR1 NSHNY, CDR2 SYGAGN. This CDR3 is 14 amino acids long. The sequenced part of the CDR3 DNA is TGTGCCAGCAGTAGACTGGGGAGTCAAAAC. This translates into CASSRLGSQN. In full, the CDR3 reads CASSRLGSQNTLYF.

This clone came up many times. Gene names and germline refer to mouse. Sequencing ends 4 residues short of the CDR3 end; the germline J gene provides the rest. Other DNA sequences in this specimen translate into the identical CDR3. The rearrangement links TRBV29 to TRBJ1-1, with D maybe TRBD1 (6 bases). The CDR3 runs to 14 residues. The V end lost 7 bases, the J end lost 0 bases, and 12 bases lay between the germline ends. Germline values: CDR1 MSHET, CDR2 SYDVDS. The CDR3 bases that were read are TGTGCTAGCACCTCCGGGACAACAAACACA. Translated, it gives CASTSGTTNT. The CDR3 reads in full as CASTSGTTNTEVFF.

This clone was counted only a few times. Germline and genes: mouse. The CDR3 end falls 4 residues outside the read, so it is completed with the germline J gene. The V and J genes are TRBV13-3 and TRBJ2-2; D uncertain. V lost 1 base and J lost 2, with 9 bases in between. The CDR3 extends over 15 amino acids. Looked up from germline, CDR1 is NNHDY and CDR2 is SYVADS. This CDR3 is CASSDLGGNTGQLYF. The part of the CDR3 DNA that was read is TGTGCCAGCAGTGATCTTGGAGGGAACACCGGG.

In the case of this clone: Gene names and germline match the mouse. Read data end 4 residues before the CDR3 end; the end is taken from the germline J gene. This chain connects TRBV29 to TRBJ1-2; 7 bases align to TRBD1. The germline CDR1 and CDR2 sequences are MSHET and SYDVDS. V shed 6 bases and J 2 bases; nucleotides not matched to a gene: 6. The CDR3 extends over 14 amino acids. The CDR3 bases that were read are TGTGCTAGCAGCCGACAGGGAGGGAACTCC. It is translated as CASSRQGGNS. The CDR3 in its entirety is CASSRQGGNSDYTF.

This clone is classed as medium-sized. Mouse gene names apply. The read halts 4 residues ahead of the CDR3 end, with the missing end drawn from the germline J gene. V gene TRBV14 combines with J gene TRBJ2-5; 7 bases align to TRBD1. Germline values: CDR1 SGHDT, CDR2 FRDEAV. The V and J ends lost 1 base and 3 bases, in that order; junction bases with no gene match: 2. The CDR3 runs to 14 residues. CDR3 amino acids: CASSFGDRQDTQYF. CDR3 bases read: TGTGCCAGCAGTTTCGGGGACAGACAAGAC.

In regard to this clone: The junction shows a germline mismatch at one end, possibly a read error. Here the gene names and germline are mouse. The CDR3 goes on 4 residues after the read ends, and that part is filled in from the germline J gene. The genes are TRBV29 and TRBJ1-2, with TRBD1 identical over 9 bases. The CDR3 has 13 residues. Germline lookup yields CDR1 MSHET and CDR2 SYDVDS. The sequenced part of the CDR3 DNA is TGTGCCAGCAGTGGGACAGGGAACTCC. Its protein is CASSGTGNS. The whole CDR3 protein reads CASSGTGNSDYTF.

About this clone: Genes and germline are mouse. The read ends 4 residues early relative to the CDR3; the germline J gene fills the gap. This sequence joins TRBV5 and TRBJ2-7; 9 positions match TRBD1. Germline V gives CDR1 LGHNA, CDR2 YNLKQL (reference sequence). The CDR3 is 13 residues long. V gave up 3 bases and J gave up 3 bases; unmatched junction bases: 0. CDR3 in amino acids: CASSQTGGYEQYF. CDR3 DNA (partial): TGTGCCAGCAGCCAGACAGGGGGCTAT.

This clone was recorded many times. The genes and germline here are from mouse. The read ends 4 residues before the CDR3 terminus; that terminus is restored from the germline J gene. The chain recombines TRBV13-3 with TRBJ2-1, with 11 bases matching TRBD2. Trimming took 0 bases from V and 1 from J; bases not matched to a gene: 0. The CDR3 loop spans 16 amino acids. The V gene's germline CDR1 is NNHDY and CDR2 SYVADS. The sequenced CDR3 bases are TGTGCCAGCAGTGATGACTGGGGGGGCAACTATGCT. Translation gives CASSDDWGGNYA. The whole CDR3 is CASSDDWGGNYAEQFF.

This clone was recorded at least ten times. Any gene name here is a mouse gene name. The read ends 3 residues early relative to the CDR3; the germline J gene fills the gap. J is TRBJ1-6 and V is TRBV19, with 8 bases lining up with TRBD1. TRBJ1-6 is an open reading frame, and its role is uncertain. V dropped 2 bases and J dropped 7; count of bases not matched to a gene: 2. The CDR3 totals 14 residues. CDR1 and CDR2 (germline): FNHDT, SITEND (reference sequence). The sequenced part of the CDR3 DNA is TGTGCCAGCAGTATGGACAGGGTGAATTCGCCC. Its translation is CASSMDRVNSP. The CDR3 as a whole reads CASSMDRVNSPLYF.

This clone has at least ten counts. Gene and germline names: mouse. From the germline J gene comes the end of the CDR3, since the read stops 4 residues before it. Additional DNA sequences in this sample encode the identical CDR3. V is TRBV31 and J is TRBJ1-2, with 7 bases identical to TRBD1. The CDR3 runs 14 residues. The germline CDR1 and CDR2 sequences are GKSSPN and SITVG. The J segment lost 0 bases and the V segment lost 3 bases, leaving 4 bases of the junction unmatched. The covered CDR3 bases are TGTGCCTGGAGCCCCGACAGGGCAAACTCC. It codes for CAWSPDRANS. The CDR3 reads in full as CAWSPDRANSDYTF.

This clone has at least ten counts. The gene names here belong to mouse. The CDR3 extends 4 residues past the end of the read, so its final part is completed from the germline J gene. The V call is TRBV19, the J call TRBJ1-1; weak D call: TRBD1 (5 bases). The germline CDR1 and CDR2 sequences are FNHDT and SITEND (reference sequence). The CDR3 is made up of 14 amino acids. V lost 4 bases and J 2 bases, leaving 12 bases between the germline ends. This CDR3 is CASSADSLNTEVFF. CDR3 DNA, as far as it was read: TGTGCCAGCAGTGCCGACAGTCTCAACACA. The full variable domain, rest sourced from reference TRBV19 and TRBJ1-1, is GGIITQTPKFLIGQEGQKLTLKCQQNFNHDTMYWYRQDSGKGLRLIYYSITENDLQKGDLSEGYDASREKKSSFSLTVTSAQKNEMAVFLCASSADSLNTEVFFGKGTRLTVV.

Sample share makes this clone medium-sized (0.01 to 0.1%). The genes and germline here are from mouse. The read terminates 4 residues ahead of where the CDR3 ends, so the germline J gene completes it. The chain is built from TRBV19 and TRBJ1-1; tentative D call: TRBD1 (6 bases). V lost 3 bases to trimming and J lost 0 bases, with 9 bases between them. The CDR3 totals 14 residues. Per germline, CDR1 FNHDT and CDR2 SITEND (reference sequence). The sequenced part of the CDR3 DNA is TGTGCCAGCAGTACAGGGGAGGCAAACACA. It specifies CASSTGEANT. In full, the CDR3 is CASSTGEANTEVFF.

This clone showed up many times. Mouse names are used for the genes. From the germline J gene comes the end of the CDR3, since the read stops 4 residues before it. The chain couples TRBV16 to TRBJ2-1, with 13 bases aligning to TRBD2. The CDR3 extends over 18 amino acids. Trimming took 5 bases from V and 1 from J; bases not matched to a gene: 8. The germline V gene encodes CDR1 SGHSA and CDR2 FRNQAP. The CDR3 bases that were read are TGTGCAAGCAGCCCGCTCCGGGACTGGGGGGGAAACTATGCT. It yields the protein CASSPLRDWGGNYA. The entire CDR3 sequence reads CASSPLRDWGGNYAEQFF. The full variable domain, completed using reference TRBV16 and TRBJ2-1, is NAGVIQTPRHKVTGKGQEATLWCEPISGHSAVFWYRQTIVQGLEFLTYFRNQAPIDDSGMPKERFSAQMPNQSHSTLKIQSTQPQDSAVYLCASSPLRDWGGNYAEQFFGPGTRLTVL.

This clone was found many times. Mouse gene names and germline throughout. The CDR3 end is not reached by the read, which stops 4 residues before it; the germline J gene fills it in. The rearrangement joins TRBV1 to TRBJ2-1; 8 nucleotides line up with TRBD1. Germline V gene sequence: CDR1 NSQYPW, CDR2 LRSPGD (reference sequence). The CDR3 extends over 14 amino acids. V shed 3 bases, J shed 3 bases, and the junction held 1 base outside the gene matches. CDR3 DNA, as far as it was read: TGCACCTGCAGTGCCGGACAGGGCTATGCT. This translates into CTCSAGQGYA. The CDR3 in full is CTCSAGQGYAEQFF.

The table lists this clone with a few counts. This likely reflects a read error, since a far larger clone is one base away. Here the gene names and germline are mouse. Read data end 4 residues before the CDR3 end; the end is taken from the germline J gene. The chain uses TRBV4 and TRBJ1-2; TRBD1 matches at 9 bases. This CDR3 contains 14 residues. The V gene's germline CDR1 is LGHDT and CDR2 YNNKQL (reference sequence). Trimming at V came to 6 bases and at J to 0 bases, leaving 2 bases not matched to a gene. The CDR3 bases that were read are TGTGCCAGCAGGAGGGACAGGGCAAACTCC. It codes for CASRRDRANS. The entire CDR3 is CASRRDRANSDYTF.

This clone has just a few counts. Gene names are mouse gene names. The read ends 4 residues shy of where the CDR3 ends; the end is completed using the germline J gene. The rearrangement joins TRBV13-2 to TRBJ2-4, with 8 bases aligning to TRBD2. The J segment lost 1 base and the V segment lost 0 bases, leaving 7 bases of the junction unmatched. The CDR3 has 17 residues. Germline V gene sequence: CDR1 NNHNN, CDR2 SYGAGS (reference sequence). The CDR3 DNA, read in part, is TGTGCCAGCGGTGATGGAAACTGGGGGATCGGTCAAAAC. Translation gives CASGDGNWGIGQN. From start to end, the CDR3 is CASGDGNWGIGQNTLYF.

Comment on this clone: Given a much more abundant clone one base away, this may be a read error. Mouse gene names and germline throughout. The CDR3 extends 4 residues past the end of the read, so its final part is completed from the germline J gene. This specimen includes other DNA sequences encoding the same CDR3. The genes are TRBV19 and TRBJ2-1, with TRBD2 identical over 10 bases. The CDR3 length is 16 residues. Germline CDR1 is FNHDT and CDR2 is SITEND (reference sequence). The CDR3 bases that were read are TGTGCCAGCAGTATACCTGGGGGGGCGCGGGACGCT. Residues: CASSIPGGARDA. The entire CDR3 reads CASSIPGGARDAEQFF.

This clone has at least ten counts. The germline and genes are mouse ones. The CDR3 loop reads CASSPGGHTGQLYF. Incomplete CDR3 DNA: TGTGCAAGCAGCCCAGGGGGCCACACCGGG. The J gene is TRBJ2-2, the V gene TRBV16; 8 bases are shared with TRBD1. The read ends 4 residues before the CDR3 terminus; that terminus is restored from the germline J gene. The CDR3 runs to 14 residues. V trimming: 5 bases; J trimming: 3 bases; junction bases outside the gene matches: 2. Germline V gene lookup returns CDR1 SGHSA and CDR2 FRNQAP.

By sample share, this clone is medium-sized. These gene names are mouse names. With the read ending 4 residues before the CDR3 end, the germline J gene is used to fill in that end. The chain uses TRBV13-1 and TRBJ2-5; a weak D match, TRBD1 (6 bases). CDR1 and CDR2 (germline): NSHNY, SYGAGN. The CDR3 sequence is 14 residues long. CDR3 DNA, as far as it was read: TGTGCCAGCAGTGACAGGACAGACCTAGAC. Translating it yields CASSDRTDLD. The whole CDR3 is CASSDRTDLDTQYF.

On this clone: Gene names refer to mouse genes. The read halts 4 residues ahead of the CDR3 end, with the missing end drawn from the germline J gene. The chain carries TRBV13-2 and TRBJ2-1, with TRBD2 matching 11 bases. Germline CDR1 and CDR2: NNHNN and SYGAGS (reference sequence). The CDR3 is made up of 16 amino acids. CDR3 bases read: TGTGCCAGCGGTGATGCGGACTGGGGGGCGCGGGCT. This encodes CASGDADWGARA. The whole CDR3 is CASGDADWGARAEQFF.

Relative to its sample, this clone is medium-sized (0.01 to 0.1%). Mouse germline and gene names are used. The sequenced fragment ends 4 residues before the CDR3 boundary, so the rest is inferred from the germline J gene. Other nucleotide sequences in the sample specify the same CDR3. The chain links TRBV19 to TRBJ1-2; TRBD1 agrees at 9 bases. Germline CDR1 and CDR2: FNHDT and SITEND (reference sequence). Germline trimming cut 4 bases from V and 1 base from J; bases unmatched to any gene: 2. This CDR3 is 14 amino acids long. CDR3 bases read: TGTGCCAGCAGTCGGGACAGGGTAAACTCC. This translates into CASSRDRVNS. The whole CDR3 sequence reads CASSRDRVNSDYTF. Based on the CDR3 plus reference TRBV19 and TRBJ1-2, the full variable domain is GGIITQTPKFLIGQEGQKLTLKCQQNFNHDTMYWYRQDSGKGLRLIYYSITENDLQKGDLSEGYDASREKKSSFSLTVTSAQKNEMAVFLCASSRDRVNSDYTFGSGTRLLVI.

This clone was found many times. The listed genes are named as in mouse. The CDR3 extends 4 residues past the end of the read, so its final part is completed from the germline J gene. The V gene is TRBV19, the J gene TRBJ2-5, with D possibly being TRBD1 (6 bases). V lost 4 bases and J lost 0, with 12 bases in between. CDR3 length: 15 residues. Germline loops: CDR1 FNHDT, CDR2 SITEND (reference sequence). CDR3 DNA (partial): TGTGCCAGCAGTTTAGACAGGTCGAACCAAGAC. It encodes CASSLDRSNQD. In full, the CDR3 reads CASSLDRSNQDTQYF.

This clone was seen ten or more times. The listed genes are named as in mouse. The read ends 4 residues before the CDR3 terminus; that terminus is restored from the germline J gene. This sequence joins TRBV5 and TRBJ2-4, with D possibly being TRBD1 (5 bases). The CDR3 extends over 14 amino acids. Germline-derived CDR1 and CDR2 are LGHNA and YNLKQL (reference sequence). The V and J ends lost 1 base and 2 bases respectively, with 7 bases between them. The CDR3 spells CASSQGTPQNTLYF. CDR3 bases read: TGTGCCAGCAGCCAAGGGACACCTCAAAAC.